The next 32 T cell receptor beta chains were all read from a single sample in a study of blood T cell repertoires in COVID-19. Assay: immunoSEQ multiplex PCR; the TCRdb copy retains only in-frame clones and omits some. This table holds some 300,000 clones, approximately 90% found once. The specimen was peripheral blood. The receptors stem from a woman in her fifties or sixties with COVID-19, enrolled during active disease.

The V call is TRBV2, the J call TRBJ2-7; tentative D call: TRBD2 (6 bases). Germline-derived CDR1 and CDR2 are SNHLY and FYNNEI. V was trimmed by 11 bases and J by 3 bases, leaving 20 bases between them. The CDR3 is 14 residues long. The CDR3, as DNA: TGTGCCGCACGGGGACTTACCAGGCTCTACGAGCAGTACTTC. It yields the protein CAARGLTRLYEQYF.

The chain is built from TRBV12-3 or TRBV12-4 and TRBJ2-1, with D uncertain. Deletions cut 8 bases from V and 6 bases from J, with 11 bases between. The CDR3 runs 12 residues. The CDR3 sequence is CASRTLGNEQFF. In DNA, the CDR3 is TGTGCCAGCCGCACTCTAGGCAATGAGCAGTTCTTC.

The CDR3 DNA sequence: TGTGCCAGCAGTGGGGACACCAATAACTATGGCTACACCTTC. Protein: CASSGDTNNYGYTF. This rearrangement joins TRBV25-1 to TRBJ1-2, with D maybe TRBD1 (6 bases). The germline V gene encodes CDR1 MGHDK and CDR2 SYGVNS. The CDR3 is 14 amino acids. V was pared by 4 bases and J by 1 base, with 10 bases between.

The chain joins TRBV5-1 to TRBJ2-3, with 8 positions matching TRBD2. The CDR3 runs to 14 residues. V shed 4 bases, J shed 4 bases, and the junction held 5 bases outside the gene matches. The germline CDR1 and CDR2 sequences are SGHRS and YFSETQ. CDR3 bases: TGCGCCAGCAGCCCGGGACTAGGCTCAGATACGCAGTATTTT. Amino acid sequence: CASSPGLGSDTQYF. Full variable domain (remainder filled in from reference TRBV5-1 and TRBJ2-3): KAGVTQTPRYLIKTRGQQVTLSCSPISGHRSVSWYQQTPGQGLQFLFEYFSETQRNKGNFPGRFSGRQFSNSRSEMNVSTLELGDSALYLCASSPGLGSDTQYFGPGTRLTVL.

This clone has a handful of counts. V is TRBV5-1 and J is TRBJ2-7, with D maybe TRBD2 (6 bases). The V end was cut by 4 bases, the J end by 5 bases, with 19 bases between. The length of the CDR3 is 15 residues. Germline V gene sequence: CDR1 SGHRS, CDR2 YFSETQ. CDR3 region: CASSPRGTVWHEQYF. In DNA, the CDR3 is TGCGCCAGCAGCCCCCGTGGGACTGTTTGGCACGAGCAGTACTTC. Complete variable domain (other parts from reference TRBV5-1 and TRBJ2-7): KAGVTQTPRYLIKTRGQQVTLSCSPISGHRSVSWYQQTPGQGLQFLFEYFSETQRNKGNFPGRFSGRQFSNSRSEMNVSTLELGDSALYLCASSPRGTVWHEQYFGPGTRLTVT.

The chain joins TRBV29-1 to TRBJ2-2; D is undetermined. V dropped 2 bases and J dropped 0 bases, with 10 bases sitting between them. The CDR3 has 15 residues. Germline CDR1 is SQVTM and CDR2 is ANQGSEA. As DNA, the CDR3 is TGCAGCGTTGAATCAACCAGGACGAACACCGGGGAGCTGTTTTTT. Protein: CSVESTRTNTGELFF.

The rearrangement joins TRBV5-4 to TRBJ2-5; possible D gene TRBD1, 5 bases. The V gene's germline CDR1 is SGHNT and CDR2 YYREEE (reference sequence). Trimming shortened V by 5 bases and J by 2 bases, and 10 bases separated the two germline ends. This CDR3 region has 13 residues. CDR3 protein: CASSPNRQETQYF. The CDR3 coding sequence is TGTGCCAGCAGTCCAAACAGGCAAGAGACCCAGTACTTC.

The chain recombines TRBV20-1 with TRBJ2-4; D is possibly TRBD2 (6 bases). The CDR3 consists of 14 residues. Trimming stripped 3 bases from V and 9 bases from J, with 18 bases between. CDR1 is DFQATT and CDR2 is SNEGSKA in the germline V gene (reference sequence). CDR3 sequence reads: CSASGMEGQTIQYF. The CDR3 DNA reads as TGCAGTGCTAGTGGGATGGAGGGGCAAACCATTCAGTACTTC.

The chain recombines TRBV30 with TRBJ2-4, with TRBD2 matching over 11 bases. V shed 1 base and J 7 bases; nucleotides not matched to a gene: 21. CDR1 is GTSNPN, CDR2 SVGIG, per germline (reference sequence). This CDR3 is 20 amino acids long. CDR3 in amino acids: CAWSARASSGRPGPSNIQYF. In DNA, the CDR3 is TGTGCCTGGAGTGCCCGGGCATCTAGCGGGAGGCCCGGACCCTCGAACATTCAGTACTTC.

This chain joins TRBV28 and TRBJ2-1; TRBD2 matches at 11 bases. Germline CDR1 reads MDHEN; CDR2 reads SYDVKM. There are 16 residues in the CDR3. Trimming took 4 bases from V and 8 from J; bases not matched to a gene: 10. The CDR3 is CASSSLTSGSIDEQFF. DNA for the CDR3: TGTGCCAGCAGTTCCCTAACTAGCGGGAGTATTGATGAGCAGTTCTTC.

V is TRBV9 and J is TRBJ2-4, with TRBD2 as a possible D gene (5 bases). Germline V CDR1 and CDR2: SGDLS, YYNGEE. Trimming took off 10 bases at V and 8 bases at J, with 19 bases between the two ends. The CDR3 spans 13 residues. The CDR3 spells CASGTDLVDIQYF. DNA of the CDR3: TGTGCCTCAGGCACGGACTTGGTTGACATTCAGTACTTC.

This clone has a handful of counts. The chain links TRBV29-1 to TRBJ1-2; tentative D call: TRBD1 (6 bases). This CDR3 spans 15 amino acids. Germline V CDR1 and CDR2: SQVTM, ANQGSEA. The V gene lost 4 bases and the J gene lost 3 bases, with 18 bases spanning the gap. CDR3 region: CSVVRAGAGDYGYTF. The DNA of the CDR3 is TGCAGCGTTGTCAGGGCGGGGGCAGGCGACTATGGCTACACCTTC.

This CDR3 is CAWSVGRAQPQHF. As DNA, the CDR3 is TGTGCCTGGAGTGTCGGCAGGGCTCAGCCCCAGCATTTT. The rearrangement uses TRBV30 and TRBJ1-5; D is possibly TRBD1 (5 bases). Trimming took 0 bases from V and 6 from J, leaving 9 bases between them. The CDR3 spans 13 residues. The germline CDR1 and CDR2 sequences are GTSNPN and SVGIG (reference sequence).

V is TRBV11-3 and J is TRBJ1-1; possibly TRBD1 for D (5 bases). The V end was cut by 1 base, the J end by 7 bases, with 13 bases between. Germline V CDR1 and CDR2: SGHNT, YENEEA. This CDR3 has 14 amino acids. CDR3 protein: CASSLALWGGEAFF. For the CDR3, the DNA is TGTGCCAGCAGCTTAGCTCTCTGGGGCGGTGAAGCTTTCTTT.

This rearrangement joins TRBV7-2 to TRBJ1-3; D is ambiguous. The germline CDR1 and CDR2 sequences are SGHTA and FQGNSA. V was trimmed by 4 bases and J by 0 bases, leaving 4 bases between them. CDR3 length: 13 amino acids. Here the CDR3 reads CASSSVSGNTIYF. The CDR3 DNA is TGTGCCAGCAGCTCTGTCTCTGGAAACACCATATATTTT.

The CDR3, as DNA: TGTGCCAGCAGCTCGAGACAGGTTTCGGCAGTCGAGCAGTACTTC. As protein: CASSSRQVSAVEQYF. The rearrangement links TRBV7-8 to TRBJ2-7; possible D gene TRBD1, 6 bases. Germline V gene lookup returns CDR1 SGHVS and CDR2 FQNEAQ. V gave up 4 bases and J gave up 6 bases, with 19 bases separating them. The CDR3 has 15 amino acids.

The J gene is TRBJ2-7, the V gene TRBV5-1; D may be TRBD1 (5 bases). The ends were cut back, 0 bases at V and 7 bases at J, with 14 bases in the middle. The CDR3 is 14 residues long. The germline V gene has CDR1 SGHRS and CDR2 YFSETQ. CDR3 sequence: CASSLDRQGWEQYF. CDR3 sequence (DNA): TGCGCCAGCAGCTTGGACCGTCAGGGTTGGGAGCAGTACTTC.

To note about this clone: One end of the junction does not line up with germline, which may come from a read error. The chain is built from TRBV4-2 and TRBJ2-3; 8 bases line up with TRBD1. Germline lookup yields CDR1 LGHNA and CDR2 YNFKEQ. This CDR3 region has 16 residues. Here the CDR3 DNA reads TGTGTCAGCAGCCAATTGACAGGGGCTAGCGCAGATACGCAGTATTTT. Its translation is CVSSQLTGASADTQYF.

This rearrangement joins TRBV5-1 to TRBJ2-3; perhaps TRBD2 as D (5 bases). The CDR3 consists of 13 residues. CDR1 and CDR2 (germline): SGHRS, YFSETQ. The ends were cut back, 2 bases at V and 3 bases at J, with 7 bases in the middle. The CDR3 nucleotides are TGCGCCAGCAGCTTACGGGAAACAGATACGCAGTATTTT. It translates to CASSLRETDTQYF. The variable domain in full, with the rest retrieved from reference TRBV5-1 and TRBJ2-3, is KAGVTQTPRYLIKTRGQQVTLSCSPISGHRSVSWYQQTPGQGLQFLFEYFSETQRNKGNFPGRFSGRQFSNSRSEMNVSTLELGDSALYLCASSLRETDTQYFGPGTRLTVL.

The chain has TRBV18 and TRBJ1-1; 7 positions agree with TRBD1. The CDR3 is 14 amino acids. With 4 bases clipped from V and 0 bases from J, the junction kept 2 bases outside the gene matches. Germline V CDR1 and CDR2: KGHSH, LQKENI. The CDR3 DNA sequence: TGTGCCAGCTCACAGGACAGGTTGAACACTGAAGCTTTCTTT. Residues: CASSQDRLNTEAFF. The complete variable domain, with remaining parts taken from reference TRBV18 and TRBJ1-1, reads NAGVMQNPRHLVRRRGQEARLRCSPMKGHSHVYWYRQLPEEGLKFMVYLQKENIIDESGMPKERFSAEFPKEGPSILRIQQVVRGDSAAYFCASSQDRLNTEAFFGQGTRLTVV.

The V gene is TRBV11-3, the J gene TRBJ2-6; D unclear. Between the trimmed V and J ends, which lost 5 bases and 0 bases, there was a span of 8 bases. Looked up from germline, CDR1 is SGHNT and CDR2 is YENEEA. This CDR3 is built from 15 residues. Here the CDR3 reads CASSLDSSGANVLTF. The CDR3 region has the DNA TGTGCCAGCAGCCTCGATAGCTCTGGGGCCAACGTCCTGACTTTC.

The J gene is TRBJ2-2, the V gene TRBV5-5; no reliable D call. Germline values: CDR1 SGHKS, CDR2 YYEKEE (reference sequence). The CDR3 length is 14 residues. The V end was cut by 1 base, the J end by 5 bases, with 9 bases between. The CDR3 spells CASSLMVGTGELFF. The CDR3 nucleotides are TGTGCCAGCAGCTTGATGGTCGGTACCGGGGAGCTGTTTTTT.

The chain has TRBV7-9 and TRBJ2-1; D unclear. CDR1 is SEHNR, CDR2 FQNEAQ, per germline (reference sequence). The CDR3 has 12 amino acids. Deletions cut 1 base from V and 8 bases from J, with 6 bases between. The CDR3, as DNA: TGTGCCAGCAGCTTAGGTTATGATGAGCAGTTCTTC. Translating it yields CASSLGYDEQFF.

This clone was recorded once. The chain carries TRBV7-2 and TRBJ2-1, with TRBD2 identical over 7 bases. The CDR3 is 13 amino acids. Losses at the gene ends were 2 bases for V and 7 bases for J; bases not matched to a gene: 2. Germline CDR1 reads SGHTA; CDR2 reads FQGNSA. The CDR3 spells CASSLQGGNEQFF. The DNA for the CDR3 is TGTGCCAGCAGCTTACAGGGAGGGAATGAGCAGTTCTTC. Together with reference TRBV7-2 and TRBJ2-1, the CDR3 gives the full variable domain: GAGVSQSPSNKVTEKGKDVELRCDPISGHTALYWYRQSLGQGLEFLIYFQGNSAPDKSGLPSDRFSAERTGGSVSTLTIQRTQQEDSAVYLCASSLQGGNEQFFGPGTRLTVL.

About this clone itself: A junction end diverges from the germline sequence, so it may reflect a read error. This rearrangement joins TRBV6-2 or TRBV6-3 to TRBJ2-1; 7 positions agree with TRBD1. Germline CDR1 is MNHEY and CDR2 is SVGEGT. This CDR3 is 14 amino acids long. This chain's CDR3 is CASSNHGTAPSSLF. CDR3 nucleotides: TGTGCCAGCAGTAACCACGGGACAGCGCCCTCTTCCCTCTTC.

Only a few counts were recorded for this clone. In DNA form, the CDR3 reads TGTGCCAGCCGGGGGGGCCTCAATAATGAAAAACTGTTTTTT. This codes for CASRGGLNNEKLFF. The V call is TRBV25-1, the J call TRBJ1-4, with a possible D match to TRBD1 (6 bases). Germline assignment: CDR1 MGHDK and CDR2 SYGVNS. The CDR3 consists of 14 residues. V lost 8 bases, J lost 4 bases, and 14 bases lay in between.

The chain couples TRBV6-5 to TRBJ2-7; maybe TRBD2 (6 bases). The CDR3 runs 14 residues. V lost 8 bases, J lost 0 bases, and 14 bases lay in between. Germline-derived CDR1 and CDR2 are MNHEY and SVGAGI. CDR3 DNA: TGTGCCAGCTGCGGGACTCTGAGCTCCTACGAGCAGTACTTC. It translates to CASCGTLSSYEQYF.

The chain has TRBV11-3 and TRBJ2-1; 7 bases are shared with TRBD2. Germline lookup yields CDR1 SGHNT and CDR2 YENEEA. V was clipped by 2 bases and J by 3 bases; unmatched bases: 4. This CDR3 has 15 amino acids. The CDR3 protein is CASSLQGLFYNEQFF. Here the CDR3 DNA reads TGTGCCAGCAGCTTACAGGGACTATTCTACAATGAGCAGTTCTTC.

J is TRBJ2-1 and V is TRBV19; D gene unclear. The CDR3 runs 12 residues. Germline V CDR1 and CDR2: LNHDA, SQIVND (reference sequence). Trimming took 5 bases from V and 10 from J, leaving 12 bases between them. CDR3 sequence (DNA): TGTGCCAGTAGTGAGCAACTATCGGAGCAGTTCTTC. Protein sequence: CASSEQLSEQFF.

This CDR3 is CASSHSNTGELFF. In DNA form, the CDR3 reads TGCGCCAGCAGCCATTCGAACACCGGGGAGCTGTTTTTT. The V and J genes are TRBV5-1 and TRBJ2-2; no clear D. Trimming took off 4 bases at V and 0 bases at J, with 4 bases between the two ends. The CDR3 runs 13 residues. The germline V gene has CDR1 SGHRS and CDR2 YFSETQ.

The chain has TRBV11-2 and TRBJ2-5; D unresolved. Per germline, CDR1 SGHAT and CDR2 FQNNGV. The CDR3 consists of 12 residues. Trimming removed 6 bases from V and 4 bases from J, with 9 bases in between. The DNA of the CDR3 is TGTGCCAGCAGACAAAGTGGAGAGACCCAGTACTTC. Translated: CASRQSGETQYF.

This clone has just one count. The V and J genes are TRBV5-1 and TRBJ2-2; TRBD2 aligns across 12 bases. Germline-derived CDR1 and CDR2 are SGHRS and YFSETQ. After removal of 3 bases from V and 3 bases from J, the junction contained 3 bases not matched to a gene. The CDR3 is 16 residues long. The CDR3 sequence is CASSSLAGGDTGELFF. CDR3 in DNA: TGCGCCAGCAGCTCCCTAGCGGGAGGGGACACCGGGGAGCTGTTTTTT.